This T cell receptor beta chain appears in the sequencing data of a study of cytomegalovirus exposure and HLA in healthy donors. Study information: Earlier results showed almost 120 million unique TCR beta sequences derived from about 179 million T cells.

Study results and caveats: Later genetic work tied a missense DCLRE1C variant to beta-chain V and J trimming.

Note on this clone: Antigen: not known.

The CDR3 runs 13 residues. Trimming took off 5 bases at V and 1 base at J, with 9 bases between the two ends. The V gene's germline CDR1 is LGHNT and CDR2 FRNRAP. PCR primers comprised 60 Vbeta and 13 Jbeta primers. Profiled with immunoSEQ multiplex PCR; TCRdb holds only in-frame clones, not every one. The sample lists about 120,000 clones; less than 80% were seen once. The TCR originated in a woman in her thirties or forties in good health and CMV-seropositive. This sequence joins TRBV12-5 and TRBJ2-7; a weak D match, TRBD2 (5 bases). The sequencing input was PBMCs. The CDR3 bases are TGTGCTAGTGGTGTGGACTTTTCCTACGAGCAGTACTTC. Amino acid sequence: CASGVDFSYEQYF.